This TCR beta chain was recovered during a study of shared clonotypes between healthy human individuals. CDR3 length: 13 residues. V was pared by 5 bases and J by 6 bases, with 4 bases of the junction left unmatched. Per the germline V gene, CDR1 is PRHDT and CDR2 is FYEKMQ (reference sequence). On sorted subsets, replicate PCRs used roughly 190 ng DNA, or approximately 33,000 T cell genomes. Only in-frame clones appear in the TCRdb table, and some are missing; sequencing was by immunoSEQ multiplex PCR. The sample has millions of clones, approximately 94% seen once. Naive CD8 cells comprised CD45RO-negative, CCR7-positively selected cells, excluding terminally differentiated effector memory CD45RA+ cells.

Sequencing was carried out using naive CD8+ T cells from PBMCs. The sequence was collected from a young man in good health. Some clones in this sample may be carry-over from other donors' samples. The V and J genes are TRBV13 and TRBJ2-7; 10 bases are shared with TRBD1. Written as DNA, the CDR3 is TGTGCCAGCAGCCCACGGACAGGGGGCGAGCAGTACTTC. Its protein product is CASSPRTGGEQYF.